This TCR beta chain was documented in a study of cytomegalovirus exposure and HLA in healthy donors. Study at large: Earlier findings included about 120 million unique TCR beta sequences obtained from 150 million to 200 million T cells.

Worth noting for this clone: Its antigen is as yet unknown.

Primers: 60 Vbeta forward and 13 Jbeta reverse. TCRdb's table, derived via immunoSEQ multiplex PCR, lists solely in-frame clones and lacks some. Of over 75,000 clones in the sample, approximately 80% were seen once. Findings and limits, study-wide: A later analysis showed HLA-associated TCR beta chains outstripping equally common others in clonal expansion.

This CDR3 is built from 13 residues. The germline V and J ends were trimmed by 5 bases and 8 bases, with 15 bases remaining between them. Germline values: CDR1 SGHVS, CDR2 FQNEAQ. Specimen: PBMCs. The TCR comes from a man aged 55 to 70 in good health and CMV-seropositive. The chain is built from TRBV7-8 and TRBJ1-2, with D possibly TRBD1 on 5 matching bases. The CDR3 here is CASSDGGGLGYTF. The CDR3 nucleotides read TGTGCCAGCAGCGATGGGGGAGGTCTAGGCTACACCTTC.